Ten or more counts support the clone carrying this T cell receptor (beta chain). The data were obtained in a study of molecular identifiers for immune sequencing clone quantification. The use of previously described methods and listed TCR primers produced the bulk TCR libraries. TCRdb independently ran MiXCR on the PCR reads; one entry per CDR3 protein. Among over 550,000 distinct CDR3 sequences listed, less than 30% were seen once. The CDR3 has 15 amino acids. Trimming cost V 0 bases and J 0 bases, with 9 bases left between them. Germline V gene sequence: CDR1 SQVTM, CDR2 ANQGSEA. Libraries used roughly 19,000 to 1,100,000 sorted naive CD8 T cells and 10%, 30% or 50% RNA input.

This TCR was recovered from a human donor in good health. Some libraries in this study had Jurkat cell RNA spiked in. Sequencing was carried out using naive CD8+ T cells from blood, with Jurkat cell RNA spiked in. Subset described: FACS-sorted CD8+CD4-CCR7+CD45RA+ naive T cells. The J gene is TRBJ2-4, the V gene TRBV29-1, with unresolved D. In nucleotides, the CDR3 is TGCAGCGTTGAAGACTCGACATTAGCCAAAAACATTCAGTACTTC. It codes for CSVEDSTLAKNIQYF.